The 11 T cell receptor beta chains listed next were all sequenced from one sample in a study of radiotherapy plus CTLA-4 blockade in lung cancer. Produced via immunoSEQ multiplex PCR; TCRdb's table is partial and in-frame only. Here the sample spans about 120,000 clones, 85% to 90% being singletons. This specimen consisted of peripheral blood, obtained from a patient treated with radiotherapy plus ipilimumab. These receptor sequences come from a human donor with non-small cell lung cancer that progressed on radiotherapy plus ipilimumab.

The J gene is TRBJ2-7, the V gene TRBV5-6, with 13 bases lining up with TRBD2. The CDR3 consists of 18 residues. Germline values: CDR1 SGHDT, CDR2 YYEEEE. The V segment lost 3 bases and the J segment 3 bases; nucleotides outside the gene matches: 12. The CDR3 sequence: CASSSGLAGEGVGYEQYF. The CDR3, as DNA: TGTGCCAGCAGCTCCGGACTAGCGGGAGAAGGTGTAGGCTACGAGCAGTACTTC.

The V and J genes are TRBV30 and TRBJ1-4; the D gene is possibly TRBD1 (5 bases). CDR3 length equals 12 residues. V was pared by 3 bases and J by 8 bases, with 10 bases between. Germline V gene data show CDR1 as GTSNPN and CDR2 as SVGIG (reference sequence). The CDR3 coding sequence is TGTGCCTGGAGGGGGACGGAAGAAAAACTGTTTTTT. As protein: CAWRGTEEKLFF.

The rearrangement uses TRBV5-1 and TRBJ2-3; D ambiguous. Trimming removed 4 bases at V and 1 base at J, with 16 bases between. The germline gives CDR1 SGHRS, CDR2 YFSETQ. This CDR3 is built from 16 residues. The CDR3 loop is CASSAARSAGTDTQYF. In DNA, the CDR3 is TGCGCCAGCAGCGCCGCGCGGAGCGCAGGCACAGATACGCAGTATTTT.

The gene calls are TRBV10-3 and TRBJ2-5; 8 bases map to TRBD2. The germline V gene encodes CDR1 ENHRY and CDR2 SYGVKD. CDR3 length: 14 amino acids. V lost 6 bases and J lost 1; bases outside the gene matches: 4. This CDR3 is CAIRASGSQETQYF. The CDR3 DNA sequence: TGTGCCATCAGAGCTAGCGGGTCCCAAGAGACCCAGTACTTC.

The rearrangement joins TRBV28 to TRBJ2-7, with 11 nucleotides matching TRBD2. With 5 bases clipped from V and 6 bases from J, the junction kept 6 bases outside the gene matches. From germline, CDR1 is MDHEN and CDR2 SYDVKM. The CDR3 is 14 residues long. The CDR3 protein is CASSPPGTSGEQYF. CDR3 coding DNA: TGTGCCAGCAGTCCCCCCGGGACTAGCGGCGAGCAGTACTTC.

CDR3 coding DNA: TGTGCCAGCAGCCCATGGCGGGAGGCGAGCACAGATACGCAGTATTTT. This translates into CASSPWREASTDTQYF. This chain connects TRBV4-2 to TRBJ2-3; TRBD2 matches at 8 bases. V dropped 4 bases and J dropped 0; count of bases not matched to a gene: 6. The CDR3 loop spans 16 amino acids. CDR1 and CDR2 (germline): LGHNA, YNFKEQ.

Here the CDR3 reads CASSLSTGSGANVLTF. The CDR3 region has the DNA TGTGCCAGCAGCTTGAGTACAGGGTCGGGGGCCAACGTCCTGACTTTC. This chain links TRBV7-2 with TRBJ2-6, with a tentative D call TRBD1 (6 bases). The CDR3 runs 16 residues. V was shortened by 3 bases and J by 4 bases, with 13 bases between the two germline ends. The V gene's germline CDR1 is SGHTA and CDR2 FQGNSA.

The V gene is TRBV13, the J gene TRBJ2-3, with 12 bases fitting TRBD2. Germline trimming cut 5 bases from V and 5 bases from J; bases unmatched to any gene: 8. Per germline, CDR1 PRHDT and CDR2 FYEKMQ (reference sequence). The CDR3 runs to 16 residues. CDR3 residues: CASSPKLAGGIDTQYF. CDR3 nucleotides: TGTGCCAGCAGCCCAAAACTAGCGGGAGGAATAGATACGCAGTATTTT.

The chain employs TRBV6-6 and TRBJ1-2, with 9 bases aligning to TRBD1. V was clipped by 6 bases and J by 8 bases; unmatched bases: 7. Germline V CDR1 and CDR2: MNHNY, SVGAGI (reference sequence). This CDR3 spans 13 amino acids. DNA of the CDR3: TGTGCCAGCAGCCACAGGGGGCGCGAGGGCTACACCTTC. Its protein product is CASSHRGREGYTF.

The rearrangement uses TRBV2 and TRBJ2-1, with D hard to call. This CDR3 comprises 13 residues. V lost 5 bases to trimming and J lost 4 bases, with 9 bases between them. Germline loops: CDR1 SNHLY, CDR2 FYNNEI. CDR3 bases: TGTGCCAGCAGTTTGTCCAGGTACAATGAGCAGTTCTTC. It codes for CASSLSRYNEQFF.

V usage is TRBV7-9 and J usage is TRBJ2-7; D gene ambiguous. V dropped 6 bases and J dropped 5 bases, with 8 bases sitting between them. The CDR3 is 11 amino acids. CDR1 and CDR2 from the germline V gene are SEHNR and FQNEAQ (reference sequence). The CDR3 loop is CASRSANEQYF. Written as DNA, the CDR3 is TGTGCCAGCAGGTCGGCGAACGAGCAGTACTTC.